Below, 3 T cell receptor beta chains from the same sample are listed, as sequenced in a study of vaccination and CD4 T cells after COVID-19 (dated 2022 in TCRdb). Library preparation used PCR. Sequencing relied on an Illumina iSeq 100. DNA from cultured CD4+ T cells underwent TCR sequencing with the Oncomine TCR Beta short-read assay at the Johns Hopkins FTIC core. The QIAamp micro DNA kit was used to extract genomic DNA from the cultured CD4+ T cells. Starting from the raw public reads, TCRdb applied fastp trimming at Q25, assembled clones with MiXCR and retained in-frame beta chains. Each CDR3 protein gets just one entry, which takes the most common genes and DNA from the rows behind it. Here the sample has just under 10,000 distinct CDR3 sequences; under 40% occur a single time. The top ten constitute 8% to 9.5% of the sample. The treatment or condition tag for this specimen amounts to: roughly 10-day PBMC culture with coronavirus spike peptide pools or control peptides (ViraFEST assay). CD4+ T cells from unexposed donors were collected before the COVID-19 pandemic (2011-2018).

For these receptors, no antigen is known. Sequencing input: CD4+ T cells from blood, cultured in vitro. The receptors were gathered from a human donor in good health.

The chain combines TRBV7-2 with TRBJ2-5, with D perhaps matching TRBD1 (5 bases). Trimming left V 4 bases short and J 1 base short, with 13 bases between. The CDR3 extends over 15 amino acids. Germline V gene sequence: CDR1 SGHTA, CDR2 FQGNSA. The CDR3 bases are TGTGCCAGCAGCTCACAGGTCCGAGGCCAAGAGACCCAGTACTTC. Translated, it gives CASSSQVRGQETQYF.

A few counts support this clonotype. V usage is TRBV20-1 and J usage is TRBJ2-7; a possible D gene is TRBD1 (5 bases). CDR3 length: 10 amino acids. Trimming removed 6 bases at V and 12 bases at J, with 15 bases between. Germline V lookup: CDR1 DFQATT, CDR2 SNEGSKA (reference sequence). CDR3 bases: TGCAGTGCCACGACAGACAGTAGGTACTTC. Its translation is CSATTDSRYF.

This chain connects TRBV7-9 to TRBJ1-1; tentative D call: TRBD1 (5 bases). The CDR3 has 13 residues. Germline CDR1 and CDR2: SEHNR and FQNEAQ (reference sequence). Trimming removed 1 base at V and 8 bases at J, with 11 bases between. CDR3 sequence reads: CASSLGIRDEAFF. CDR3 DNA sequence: TGTGCCAGCAGCTTAGGGATCCGGGACGAAGCTTTCTTT.